This TCR beta chain emerged from a study of CD8 T cells in Susac syndrome. Germline assignment: CDR1 MNHEY and CDR2 SVGAGI. CDR3 length equals 15 residues. Losses at the gene ends were 2 bases for V and 7 bases for J; bases not matched to a gene: 4. RNA was extracted with the RNeasy kit, and a quantity of roughly 0.45 to 1 ug was reverse transcribed using random hexamers. TCRdb reprocessed the immunoSEQ multiplex PCR reads via MiXCR and lists one record per CDR3 protein. The table records around 200,000 distinct CDR3 sequences, 90% to 96% of them present only once. The origin of this receptor is a human donor with Susac syndrome. This chain joins TRBV6-5 and TRBJ1-6, with 8 bases aligning to TRBD1. The source material was CD4+ T cells from PBMCs. Here the CDR3 reads CASSYPRTGNSPLHF. CDR3 in DNA: TGTGCCAGCAGTTACCCTCGGACAGGGAATTCACCCCTCCACTTT.